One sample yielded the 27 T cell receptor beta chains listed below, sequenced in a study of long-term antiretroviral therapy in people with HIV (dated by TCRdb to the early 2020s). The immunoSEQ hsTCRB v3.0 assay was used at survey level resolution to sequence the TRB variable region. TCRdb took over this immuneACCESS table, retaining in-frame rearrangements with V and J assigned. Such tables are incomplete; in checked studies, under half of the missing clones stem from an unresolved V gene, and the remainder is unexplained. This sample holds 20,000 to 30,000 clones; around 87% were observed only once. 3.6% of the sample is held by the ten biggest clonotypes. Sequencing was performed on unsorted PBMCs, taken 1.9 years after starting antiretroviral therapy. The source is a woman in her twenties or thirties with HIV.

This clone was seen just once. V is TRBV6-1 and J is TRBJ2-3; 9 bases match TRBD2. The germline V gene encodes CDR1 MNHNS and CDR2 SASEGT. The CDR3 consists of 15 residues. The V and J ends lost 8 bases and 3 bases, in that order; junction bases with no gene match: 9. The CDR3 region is CASSRRAGGTDTQYF. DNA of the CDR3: TGTGCCAGCTCCCGAAGAGCGGGGGGTACAGATACGCAGTATTTT.

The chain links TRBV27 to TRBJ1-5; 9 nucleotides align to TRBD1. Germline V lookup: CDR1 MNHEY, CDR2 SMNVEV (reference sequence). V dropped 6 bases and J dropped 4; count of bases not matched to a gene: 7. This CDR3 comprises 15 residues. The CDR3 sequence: CASRSGTGTNQPQHF. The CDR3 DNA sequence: TGTGCCAGCAGGTCCGGGACAGGGACGAATCAGCCCCAGCATTTT.

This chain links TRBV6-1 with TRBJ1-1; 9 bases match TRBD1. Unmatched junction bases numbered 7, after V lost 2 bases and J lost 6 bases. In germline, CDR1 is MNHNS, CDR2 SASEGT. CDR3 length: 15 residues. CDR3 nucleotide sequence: TGTGCCAGCAGTGAACCTTACAGGGGGCAGGCTGAAGCTTTCTTT. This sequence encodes CASSEPYRGQAEAFF.

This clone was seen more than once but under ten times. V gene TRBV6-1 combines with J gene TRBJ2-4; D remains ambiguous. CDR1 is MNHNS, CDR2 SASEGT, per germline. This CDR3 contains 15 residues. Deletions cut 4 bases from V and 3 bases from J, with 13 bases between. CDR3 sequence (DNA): TGTGCCAGCAGTGCCACGAGTGGCGGCAAAAACATTCAGTACTTC. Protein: CASSATSGGKNIQYF.

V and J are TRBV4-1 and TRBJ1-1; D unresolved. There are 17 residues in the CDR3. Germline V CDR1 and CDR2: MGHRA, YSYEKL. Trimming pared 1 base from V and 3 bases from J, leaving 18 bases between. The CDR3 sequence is CASSQGSTAFSHTEAFF. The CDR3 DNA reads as TGCGCCAGCAGCCAAGGAAGTACAGCGTTTTCGCACACTGAAGCTTTCTTT.

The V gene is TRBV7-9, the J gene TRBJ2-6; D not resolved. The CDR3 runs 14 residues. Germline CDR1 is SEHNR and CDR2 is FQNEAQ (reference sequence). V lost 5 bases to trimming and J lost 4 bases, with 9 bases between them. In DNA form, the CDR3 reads TGTGCCAGCAGCCCTTTTTACGGGGCCAACGTCCTGACTTTC. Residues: CASSPFYGANVLTF.

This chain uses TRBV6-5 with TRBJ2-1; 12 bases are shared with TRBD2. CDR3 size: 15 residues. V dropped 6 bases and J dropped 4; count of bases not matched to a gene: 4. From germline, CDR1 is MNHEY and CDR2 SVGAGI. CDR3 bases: TGTGCCAGCAGCCCCGGGACTAGCGGGTACAATGAGCAGTTCTTC. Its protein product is CASSPGTSGYNEQFF.

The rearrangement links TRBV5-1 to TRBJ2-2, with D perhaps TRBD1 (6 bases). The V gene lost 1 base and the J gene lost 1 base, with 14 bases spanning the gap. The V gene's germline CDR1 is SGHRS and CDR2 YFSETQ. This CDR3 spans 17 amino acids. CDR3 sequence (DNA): TGCGCCAGCAGCTTGTTGTCCAGGGGATTGAACACCGGGGAGCTGTTTTTT. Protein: CASSLLSRGLNTGELFF.

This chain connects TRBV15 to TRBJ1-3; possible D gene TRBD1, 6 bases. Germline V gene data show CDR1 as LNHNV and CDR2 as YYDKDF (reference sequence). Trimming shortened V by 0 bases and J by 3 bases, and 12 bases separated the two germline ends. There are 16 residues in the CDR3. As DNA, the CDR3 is TGTGCCACCAGCAGAGATGGGGGGCAGGGTGGAAACACCATATATTTT. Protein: CATSRDGGQGGNTIYF.

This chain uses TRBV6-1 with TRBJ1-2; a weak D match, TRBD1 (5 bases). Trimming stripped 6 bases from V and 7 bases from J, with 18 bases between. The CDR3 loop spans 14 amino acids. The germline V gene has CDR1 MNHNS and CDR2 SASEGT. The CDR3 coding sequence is TGTGCCAGCAGACTCCGGGACCAGACGAGTGGCTACACCTTC. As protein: CASRLRDQTSGYTF.

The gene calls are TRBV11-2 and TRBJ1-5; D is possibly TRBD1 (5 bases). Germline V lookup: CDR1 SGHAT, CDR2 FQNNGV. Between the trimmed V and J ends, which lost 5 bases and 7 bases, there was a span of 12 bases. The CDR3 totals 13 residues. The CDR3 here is CASSDGRTQPQHF. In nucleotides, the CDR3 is TGTGCCAGCAGCGACGGACGGACACAGCCCCAGCATTTT. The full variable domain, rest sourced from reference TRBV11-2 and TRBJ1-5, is EAGVAQSPRYKIIEKRQSVAFWCNPISGHATLYWYQQILGQGPKLLIQFQNNGVVDDSQLPKDRFSAERLKGVDSTLKIQPAKLEDSAVYLCASSDGRTQPQHFGDGTRLSIL.

The CDR3 sequence is CASRPDRGWTYGYTF. The CDR3 nucleotides are TGTGCCAGTAGGCCCGACAGGGGATGGACCTATGGCTACACCTTC. This sequence joins TRBV19 and TRBJ1-2; 8 bases agree with TRBD1. Trimming took 6 bases from V and 4 from J; bases not matched to a gene: 10. CDR3 size: 15 residues. CDR1 is LNHDA, CDR2 SQIVND, per germline (reference sequence).

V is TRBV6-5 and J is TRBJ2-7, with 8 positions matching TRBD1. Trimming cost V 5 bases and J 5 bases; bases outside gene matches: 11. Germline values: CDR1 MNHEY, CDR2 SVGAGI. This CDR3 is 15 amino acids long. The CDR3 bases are TGTGCCAGCAGTAGACAGGGGCGTGCGTTCCACGAGCAGTACTTC. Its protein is CASSRQGRAFHEQYF.

The CDR3 protein is CASSESWMSGMSNQPQHF. CDR3 DNA sequence: TGTGCCAGCAGTGAATCTTGGATGTCGGGGATGAGCAATCAGCCCCAGCATTTT. This rearrangement joins TRBV6-1 to TRBJ1-5; D not resolved. The V gene lost 2 bases and the J gene lost 1 base, with 18 bases spanning the gap. The CDR3 length is 18 residues. CDR1 MNHNS and CDR2 SASEGT come from the germline V gene.

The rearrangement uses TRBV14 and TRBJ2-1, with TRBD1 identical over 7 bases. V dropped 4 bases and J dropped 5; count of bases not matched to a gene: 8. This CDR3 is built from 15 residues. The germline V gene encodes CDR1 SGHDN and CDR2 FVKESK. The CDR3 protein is CASSRDSRANNEQFF. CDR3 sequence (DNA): TGTGCCAGCAGCCGGGACAGCCGAGCTAACAATGAGCAGTTCTTC.

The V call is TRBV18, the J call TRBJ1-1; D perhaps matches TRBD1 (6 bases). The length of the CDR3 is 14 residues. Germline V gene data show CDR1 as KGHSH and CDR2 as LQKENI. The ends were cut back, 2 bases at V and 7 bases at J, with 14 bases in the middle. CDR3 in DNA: TGTGCCAGCTCACCAACGACAGGTGTAAATGAAGCTTTCTTT. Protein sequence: CASSPTTGVNEAFF.

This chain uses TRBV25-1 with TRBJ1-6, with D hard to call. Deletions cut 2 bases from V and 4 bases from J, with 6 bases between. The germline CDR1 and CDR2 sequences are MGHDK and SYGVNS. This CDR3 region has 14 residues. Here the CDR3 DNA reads TGTGCCAGCAGTGAAAATGGGTATAATTCACCCCTCCACTTT. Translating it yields CASSENGYNSPLHF.

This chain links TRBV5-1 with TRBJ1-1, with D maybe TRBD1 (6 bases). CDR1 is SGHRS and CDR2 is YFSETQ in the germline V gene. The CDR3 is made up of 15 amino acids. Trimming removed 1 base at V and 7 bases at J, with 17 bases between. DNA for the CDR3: TGCGCCAGCAGCTTGTTCGGGGGGCACGAAATTGAAGCTTTCTTT. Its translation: CASSLFGGHEIEAFF. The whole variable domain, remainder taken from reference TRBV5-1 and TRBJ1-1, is KAGVTQTPRYLIKTRGQQVTLSCSPISGHRSVSWYQQTPGQGLQFLFEYFSETQRNKGNFPGRFSGRQFSNSRSEMNVSTLELGDSALYLCASSLFGGHEIEAFFGQGTRLTVV.

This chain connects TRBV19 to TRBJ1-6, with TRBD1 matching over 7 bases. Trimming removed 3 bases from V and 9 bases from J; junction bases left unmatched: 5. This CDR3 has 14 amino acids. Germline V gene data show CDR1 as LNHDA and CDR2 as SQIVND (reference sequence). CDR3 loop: CASSIGRGGSPLHF. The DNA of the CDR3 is TGTGCCAGTAGTATTGGCAGGGGGGGTTCACCCCTCCACTTT.

DNA of the CDR3: TGTGCCAGCAGTTACTTAGCGAATCAGCCCCAGCATTTT. Translating gives CASSYLANQPQHF. The chain has TRBV6-6 and TRBJ1-5; no clear D. This CDR3 contains 13 residues. Germline lookup yields CDR1 MNHNY and CDR2 SVGAGI (reference sequence). The V end was cut by 1 base, the J end by 4 bases, with 5 bases between.

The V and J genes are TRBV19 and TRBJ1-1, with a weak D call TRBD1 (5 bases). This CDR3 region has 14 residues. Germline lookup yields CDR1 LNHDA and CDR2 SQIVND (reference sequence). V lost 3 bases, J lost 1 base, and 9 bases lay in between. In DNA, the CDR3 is TGTGCCAGTAGTATCCTCGGGGGGAACACTGAAGCTTTCTTT. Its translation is CASSILGGNTEAFF. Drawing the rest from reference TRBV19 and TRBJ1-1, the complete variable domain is DGGITQSPKYLFRKEGQNVTLSCEQNLNHDAMYWYRQDPGQGLRLIYYSQIVNDFQKGDIAEGYSVSREKKESFPLTVTSAQKNPTAFYLCASSILGGNTEAFFGQGTRLTVV.

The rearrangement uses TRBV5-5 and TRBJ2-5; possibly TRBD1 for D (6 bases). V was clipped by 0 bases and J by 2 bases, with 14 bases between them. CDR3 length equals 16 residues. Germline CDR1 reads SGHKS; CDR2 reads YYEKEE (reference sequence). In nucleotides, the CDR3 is TGTGCCAGCAGCTTGGTTTCTAACAGGGCTCAAGAGACCCAGTACTTC. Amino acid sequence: CASSLVSNRAQETQYF.

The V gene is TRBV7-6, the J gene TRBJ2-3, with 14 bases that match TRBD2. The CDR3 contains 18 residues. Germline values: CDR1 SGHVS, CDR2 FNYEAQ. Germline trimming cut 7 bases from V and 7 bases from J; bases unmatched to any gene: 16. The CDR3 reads CASTQTGTSGGFAYTQYF. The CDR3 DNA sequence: TGTGCCAGCACCCAAACCGGGACTAGCGGGGGCTTTGCGTATACGCAGTATTTT.

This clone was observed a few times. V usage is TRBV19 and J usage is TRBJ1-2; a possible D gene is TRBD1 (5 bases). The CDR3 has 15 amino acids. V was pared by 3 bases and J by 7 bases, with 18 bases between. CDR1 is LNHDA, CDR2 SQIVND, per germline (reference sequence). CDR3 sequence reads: CASSMGAGRFSGYTF. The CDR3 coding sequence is TGTGCCAGTAGTATGGGCGCAGGGAGGTTTTCTGGCTACACCTTC.

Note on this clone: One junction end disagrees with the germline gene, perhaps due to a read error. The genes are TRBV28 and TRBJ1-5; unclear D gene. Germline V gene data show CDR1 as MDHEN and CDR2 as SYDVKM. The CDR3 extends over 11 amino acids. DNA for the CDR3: TGTGCCAGCAGTCAATTATGGGTAATGTCTTTT. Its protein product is CASSQLWVMSF.

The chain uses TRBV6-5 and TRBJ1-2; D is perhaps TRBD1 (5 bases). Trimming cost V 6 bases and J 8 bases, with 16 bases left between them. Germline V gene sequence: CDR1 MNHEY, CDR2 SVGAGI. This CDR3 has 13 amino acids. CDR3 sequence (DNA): TGTGCCAGCAGGGGGCCCGTTACCTACGGCTACACCTTC. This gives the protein CASRGPVTYGYTF.

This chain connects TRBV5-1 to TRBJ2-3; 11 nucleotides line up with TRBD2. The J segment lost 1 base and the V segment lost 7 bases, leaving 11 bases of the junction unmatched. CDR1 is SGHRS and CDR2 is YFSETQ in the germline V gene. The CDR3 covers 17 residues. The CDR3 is CASGLTSGGLGTDTQYF. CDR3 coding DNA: TGCGCCAGCGGACTAACTAGCGGGGGCCTTGGCACAGATACGCAGTATTTT.